Below, 20 T cell receptor beta chains from the same sample are listed, as sequenced in a study of blood T cell repertoires in COVID-19. The table came from immunoSEQ multiplex PCR; TCRdb's copy has only in-frame clones and leaves some out. The data contain 70,000 to 80,000 clones, around 90% of them singletons. The specimen was peripheral blood. The source of these receptors is a human donor in a cohort sampled during active COVID-19.

The chain carries TRBV7-2 and TRBJ2-7; 7 nucleotides agree with TRBD2. Looked up from germline, CDR1 is SGHTA and CDR2 is FQGNSA. J gave up 4 bases and V 5 bases, and 11 bases lay outside the gene matches. This CDR3 region has 15 residues. CDR3 nucleotide sequence: TGTGCCAGCAGCAAAGATCGCTCGGGGGGTTACGAGCAGTACTTC. Translation: CASSKDRSGGYEQYF.

The rearrangement joins TRBV11-2 to TRBJ2-2; a possible D gene is TRBD1 (5 bases). The CDR3 has 15 amino acids. Trimming took 3 bases from V and 5 from J, leaving 13 bases between them. Germline loops: CDR1 SGHAT, CDR2 FQNNGV. Here the CDR3 reads CASSFTGRTTGELFF. In DNA form, the CDR3 reads TGTGCCAGCAGCTTTACAGGCAGGACGACCGGGGAGCTGTTTTTT.

In this sample, this clone turned up once. The chain uses TRBV11-2 and TRBJ1-1; 9 bases are a match to TRBD1. The CDR3 extends over 14 amino acids. Germline lookup yields CDR1 SGHAT and CDR2 FQNNGV. Trimming cost V 7 bases and J 5 bases; bases outside gene matches: 8. The CDR3 DNA sequence: TGTGCCAGCAACCGGGGACAGGGTGAAACTGAAGCTTTCTTT. It encodes CASNRGQGETEAFF.

The J gene is TRBJ2-7, the V gene TRBV11-2, with D tentatively TRBD2 (5 bases). Germline V gene data show CDR1 as SGHAT and CDR2 as FQNNGV. CDR3 size: 12 residues. Trimming pared 1 base from V and 5 bases from J, leaving 6 bases between. The CDR3 nucleotides are TGTGCCAGCAGCTTAGCCGGGAACGAGCAGTACTTC. Its translation: CASSLAGNEQYF.

V and J are TRBV5-1 and TRBJ2-2, with 10 bases identical to TRBD1. The CDR3 spans 16 residues. The V gene end was trimmed by 3 bases and the J gene end by 4 bases; junction bases not matched to a gene: 6. Germline V gives CDR1 SGHRS, CDR2 YFSETQ. CDR3 protein: CASSSGQGSATGELFF. DNA of the CDR3: TGCGCCAGCAGCTCGGGACAGGGGTCCGCCACCGGGGAGCTGTTTTTT.

The V call is TRBV4-3, the J call TRBJ2-7; 7 bases are shared with TRBD2. Trimming cost V 4 bases and J 5 bases; bases outside gene matches: 8. This CDR3 has 14 amino acids. CDR1 is LGHNA and CDR2 is YSLEER in the germline V gene. The CDR3 loop reads CASSPSTSLDEQYF. CDR3 coding DNA: TGCGCCAGCAGCCCCTCGACTAGCCTCGACGAGCAGTACTTC.

The rearrangement joins TRBV9 to TRBJ2-3; D is perhaps TRBD1 (5 bases). Germline CDR1 is SGDLS and CDR2 is YYNGEE. Trimming removed 4 bases from V and 6 bases from J, with 21 bases in between. This CDR3 spans 16 amino acids. CDR3: CASSTTPQGLGDTQYF. CDR3 sequence (DNA): TGTGCCAGCAGCACCACCCCCCAGGGTCTGGGGGATACGCAGTATTTT.

The V gene is TRBV5-4, the J gene TRBJ2-1, with 9 bases identical to TRBD2. The CDR3 is 14 residues long. Germline trimming cut 8 bases from V and 7 bases from J; bases unmatched to any gene: 10. Per the germline V gene, CDR1 is SGHNT and CDR2 is YYREEE (reference sequence). The CDR3 sequence is CASHTSGGRNEQFF. The CDR3 DNA reads as TGTGCCAGTCATACCAGCGGGGGGAGGAATGAGCAGTTCTTC.

This clone was seen only a few times. The chain carries TRBV4-1 and TRBJ2-1; no reliable D call. Germline-derived CDR1 and CDR2 are MGHRA and YSYEKL. V lost 2 bases to trimming and J lost 6 bases, with 11 bases between them. This CDR3 has 14 residues. CDR3 DNA sequence: TGCGCCAGCAGCCAAAACGCCCCCGGCAATGAGCAGTTCTTC. Its protein product is CASSQNAPGNEQFF.

The CDR3 is CASSWDRGNEAFF. The DNA for the CDR3 is TGTGCCAGCAGTTGGGACAGGGGGAATGAAGCTTTCTTT. The chain employs TRBV27 and TRBJ1-1; 11 bases are a match to TRBD1. Germline V gene data show CDR1 as MNHEY and CDR2 as SMNVEV (reference sequence). The CDR3 extends over 13 amino acids. V lost 4 bases and J lost 7; bases outside the gene matches: 2.

This clone was recorded a few times. The rearrangement joins TRBV5-4 to TRBJ1-2; no reliable D call. CDR3 length: 13 amino acids. Germline V gives CDR1 SGHNT, CDR2 YYREEE (reference sequence). The V and J ends lost 4 bases and 2 bases respectively, with 9 bases between them. The CDR3 coding sequence is TGTGCCAGCAGCCTCGTAGAGAACTATGGCTACACCTTC. Translating it yields CASSLVENYGYTF.

The gene calls are TRBV4-2 and TRBJ2-1, with 10 bases identical to TRBD1. This CDR3 contains 15 residues. V lost 4 bases to trimming and J lost 8 bases; unmatched junction nucleotides: 8. CDR1 is LGHNA and CDR2 is YNFKEQ in the germline V gene. The CDR3 region is CASSRAGQGIDEQFF. The CDR3, as DNA: TGTGCCAGCAGCCGAGCGGGACAGGGGATCGATGAGCAGTTCTTC.

The CDR3 bases are TGTGCCAGCAGTCAACGGACTTCGAGCAGTGCTAGGGCGGATGGCTACACCTTC. This gives the protein CASSQRTSSSARADGYTF. The chain combines TRBV9 with TRBJ1-2; no clear D. Per germline, CDR1 SGDLS and CDR2 YYNGEE. The germline V and J ends were trimmed by 5 bases and 6 bases, with 29 bases remaining between them. This CDR3 is built from 18 residues.

This chain links TRBV20-1 with TRBJ2-5; D is unclear. Germline V gene lookup returns CDR1 DFQATT and CDR2 SNEGSKA (reference sequence). The CDR3 is 11 amino acids. V was clipped by 5 bases and J by 3 bases, with 7 bases between them. Here the CDR3 reads CSARDKETQYF. CDR3 bases: TGCAGTGCTCGTGATAAAGAGACCCAGTACTTC.

This chain joins TRBV6-5 and TRBJ2-3, with D maybe TRBD1 (5 bases). Germline V gives CDR1 MNHEY, CDR2 SVGAGI. The CDR3 loop spans 13 amino acids. V was clipped by 4 bases and J by 4 bases, with 9 bases between them. In DNA form, the CDR3 reads TGTGCCAGCAGTTTTATACAGGCAGATACGCAGTATTTT. As protein: CASSFIQADTQYF.

The chain combines TRBV5-6 with TRBJ2-7; D remains unclear. The CDR3 has 12 amino acids. Germline CDR1 SGHDT, CDR2 YYEEEE. Trimming removed 0 bases at V and 5 bases at J, with 6 bases between. The DNA for the CDR3 is TGTGCCAGCAGCTTGGGCCGAGACGAGCAGTACTTC. Protein product: CASSLGRDEQYF.

The gene calls are TRBV30 and TRBJ2-7; 8 bases fit TRBD1. The CDR3 totals 13 residues. V shed 4 bases and J 3 bases; nucleotides not matched to a gene: 5. Germline loops: CDR1 GTSNPN, CDR2 SVGIG (reference sequence). This CDR3 is CAWMGTGDYEQYF. CDR3 sequence (DNA): TGTGCCTGGATGGGGACAGGAGACTACGAGCAGTACTTC.

The chain has TRBV7-2 and TRBJ2-3; D is undetermined. The CDR3 is 14 amino acids. Germline CDR1 SGHTA, CDR2 FQGNSA. V lost 2 bases and J 5 bases, leaving 11 bases between the germline ends. Here the CDR3 DNA reads TGTGCCAGCAGCTTATACGGTAGCCGAGATACGCAGTATTTT. It is translated as CASSLYGSRDTQYF.

The rearrangement joins TRBV7-9 to TRBJ1-5, with D unresolved. CDR3 size: 12 residues. Germline CDR1 SEHNR, CDR2 FQNEAQ (reference sequence). The V gene lost 3 bases and the J gene lost 4 bases, with 4 bases spanning the gap. The CDR3 sequence is CASSFTNQPQHF. The CDR3 coding sequence is TGTGCCAGCAGCTTCACAAATCAGCCCCAGCATTTT.

The rearrangement joins TRBV14 to TRBJ2-7; possible D gene TRBD1, 5 bases. From germline, CDR1 is SGHDN and CDR2 FVKESK. The CDR3 extends over 15 amino acids. Trimming shortened V by 1 base and J by 3 bases, and 13 bases separated the two germline ends. This CDR3 is CASSQVYNRHYEQYF. The CDR3 DNA sequence: TGTGCCAGCAGCCAAGTATATAACAGGCACTACGAGCAGTACTTC.